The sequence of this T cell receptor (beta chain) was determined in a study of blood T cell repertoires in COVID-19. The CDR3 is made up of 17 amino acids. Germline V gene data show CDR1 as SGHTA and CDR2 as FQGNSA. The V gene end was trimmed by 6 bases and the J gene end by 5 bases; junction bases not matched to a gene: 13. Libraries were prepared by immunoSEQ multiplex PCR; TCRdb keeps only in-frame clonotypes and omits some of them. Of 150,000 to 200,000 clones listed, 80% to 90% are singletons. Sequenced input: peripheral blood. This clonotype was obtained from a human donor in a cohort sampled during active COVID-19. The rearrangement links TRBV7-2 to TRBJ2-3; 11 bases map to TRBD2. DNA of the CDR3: TGTGCCAGCAGTTACTTAACTAGCGGGGGCCGTAGAGATACGCAGTATTTT. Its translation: CASSYLTSGGRRDTQYF.